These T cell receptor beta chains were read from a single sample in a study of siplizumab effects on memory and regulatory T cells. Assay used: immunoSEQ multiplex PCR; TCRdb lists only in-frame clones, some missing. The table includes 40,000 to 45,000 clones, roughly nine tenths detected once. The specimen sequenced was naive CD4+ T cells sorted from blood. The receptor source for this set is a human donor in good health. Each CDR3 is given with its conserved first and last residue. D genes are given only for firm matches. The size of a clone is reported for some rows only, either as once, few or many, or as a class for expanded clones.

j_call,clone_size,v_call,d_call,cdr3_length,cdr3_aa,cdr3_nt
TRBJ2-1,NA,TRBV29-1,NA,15,CSGRAATGVGNEQFF,TGCAGCGGCCGCGCCGCGACGGGAGTCGGCAATGAGCAGTTCTTC
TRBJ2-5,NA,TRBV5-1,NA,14,CASSLAMAGSGQDF,TGCGCCAGCAGCTTGGCCATGGCGGGGTCGGGGCAGGACTTC
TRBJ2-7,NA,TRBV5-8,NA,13,CASSPRASYEQYF,TGTGCCAGCAGCCCCAGGGCCTCCTACGAGCAGTACTTC
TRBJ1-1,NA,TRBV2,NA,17,CASSDRVGWLSGTEAFF,TGTGCCAGCAGTGATAGGGTTGGGTGGTTAAGTGGGACTGAAGCTTTCTTT
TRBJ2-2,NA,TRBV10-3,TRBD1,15,CAISDSGQGVGELFF,TGTGCCATCAGTGATTCTGGACAGGGGGTTGGGGAGCTGTTTTTT
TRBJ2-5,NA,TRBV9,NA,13,CASSPSGLQTQYF,TGTGCCAGCAGTCCTTCAGGGCTCCAGACCCAGTACTTC
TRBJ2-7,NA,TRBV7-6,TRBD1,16,CASSLAQGQPSYEQYF,TGTGCCAGCAGCTTAGCGCAGGGACAGCCATCCTACGAGCAGTACTTC
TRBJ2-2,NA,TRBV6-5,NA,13,CASSSGVPGELFF,TGTGCCAGCAGCTCAGGGGTCCCCGGGGAGCTGTTTTTT
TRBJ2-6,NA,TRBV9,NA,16,CASSVGAAPRANVLTF,TGTGCCAGCAGCGTAGGGGCAGCCCCCCGGGCCAACGTCCTGACTTTC
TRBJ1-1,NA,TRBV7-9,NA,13,CASSFSLNTEAFF,TGTGCCAGCAGCTTTAGTTTGAACACTGAAGCTTTCTTT
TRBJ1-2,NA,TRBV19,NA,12,CASTGSNYGYTF,TGTGCCAGTACGGGTTCTAACTATGGCTACACCTTC
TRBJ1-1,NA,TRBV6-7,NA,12,CASSQGWTEAFF,TGTGCCAGCAGTCAGGGGTGGACTGAAGCTTTCTTT
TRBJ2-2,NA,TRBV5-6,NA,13,CASSSRAAGELFF,TGTGCCAGCAGCTCTCGGGCCGCCGGGGAGCTGTTTTTT
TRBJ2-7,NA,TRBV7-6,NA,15,CASSLFRGGAYEQYF,TGTGCCAGCAGCTTATTTAGGGGTGGGGCCTACGAGCAGTACTTC
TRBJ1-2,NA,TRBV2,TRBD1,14,CASIGFRQGVGYTF,TGTGCCAGCATCGGCTTTAGGCAGGGGGTGGGCTACACCTTC
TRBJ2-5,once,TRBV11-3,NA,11,CASSLGETQYF,TGTGCCAGCAGCTTAGGCGAGACCCAGTACTTC
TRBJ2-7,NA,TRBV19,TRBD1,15,CASSMVGDRGQEQYF,TGTGCCAGTAGTATGGTAGGGGACAGGGGGCAAGAGCAGTACTTC
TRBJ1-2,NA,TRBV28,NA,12,CASRQAWYGYTF,TGTGCCAGCAGACAGGCGTGGTATGGCTACACCTTC
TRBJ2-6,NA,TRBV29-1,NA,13,CSVSDSGANVLTF,TGCAGCGTTTCTGACTCTGGGGCCAACGTCCTGACTTTC
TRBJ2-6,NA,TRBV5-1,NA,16,CASSWTRANGANVLTF,TGCGCCAGCAGCTGGACGAGGGCTAATGGGGCCAACGTCCTGACTTTC
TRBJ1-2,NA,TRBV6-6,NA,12,CAGKNKGYGYTF,TGTGCCGGAAAGAATAAGGGCTATGGCTACACCTTC
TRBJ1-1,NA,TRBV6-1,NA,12,CASRRSNTEAFF,TGTGCCAGCAGAAGGTCGAACACTGAAGCTTTCTTT
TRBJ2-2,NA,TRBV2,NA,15,CASTIGLGNTGELFF,TGTGCCAGCACGATCGGACTGGGGAACACCGGGGAGCTGTTTTTT
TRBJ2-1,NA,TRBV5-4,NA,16,CASSLVRDSSLNEQFF,TGTGCCAGCAGCTTGGTAAGGGACTCGTCTCTCAATGAGCAGTTCTTC
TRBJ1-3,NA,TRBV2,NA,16,CASSASGARSGNTIYF,TGTGCCAGCAGTGCATCAGGCGCAAGATCTGGAAACACCATATATTTT
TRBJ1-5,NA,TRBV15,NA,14,CATSRDGGHQPQHF,TGTGCCACCAGCAGGGATGGGGGTCATCAGCCCCAGCATTTT
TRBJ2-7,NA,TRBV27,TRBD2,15,CASSPWTSGNYEQYF,TGTGCCAGCAGTCCCTGGACTAGCGGGAACTACGAGCAGTACTTC
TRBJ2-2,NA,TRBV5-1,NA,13,CASSLQTSGELFF,TGCGCCAGCAGTTTGCAGACCTCCGGGGAGCTGTTTTTT
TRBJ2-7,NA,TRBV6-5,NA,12,CASSSQGSEQYF,TGTGCCAGCAGTTCCCAGGGAAGCGAGCAGTACTTC
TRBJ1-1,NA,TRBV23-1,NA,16,CASSQTQGPGWTEAFF,TGCGCCAGCAGTCAAACACAGGGACCCGGTTGGACTGAAGCTTTCTTT
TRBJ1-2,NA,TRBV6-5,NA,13,CASSNGANYGYTF,TGTGCCAGCAGCAACGGGGCTAACTATGGCTACACCTTC
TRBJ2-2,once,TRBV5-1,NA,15,CASNSGVRGTGELFF,TGCGCCAGCAATTCAGGGGTGAGGGGCACCGGGGAGCTGTTTTTT
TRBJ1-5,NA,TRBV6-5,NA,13,CASSYSFNQPQHF,TGTGCCAGCAGTTACTCCTTCAATCAGCCCCAGCATTTT
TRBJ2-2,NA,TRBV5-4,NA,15,CASSFGRLNTGELFF,TGTGCCAGCAGCTTCGGTCGTCTTAACACCGGGGAGCTGTTTTTT
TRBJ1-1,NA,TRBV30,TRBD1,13,CAWSVRGDREPIF,TGTGCCTGGAGTGTAAGGGGGGACAGGGAGCCAATCTTT
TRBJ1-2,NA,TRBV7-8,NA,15,CASSPQGSEPYGYTF,TGTGCCAGCAGCCCCCAGGGGAGTGAGCCCTATGGCTACACCTTC
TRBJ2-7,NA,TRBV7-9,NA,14,CASSRDSTSYEQYF,TGTGCCAGCAGCCGAGACAGTACCTCCTACGAGCAGTACTTC
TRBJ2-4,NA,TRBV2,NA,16,CASSQDTSLAKNIQYF,TGTGCCAGCAGTCAGGACACGAGCCTAGCCAAAAACATTCAGTACTTC
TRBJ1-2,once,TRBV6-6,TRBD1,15,CASSLRTGGAYGYTF,TGTGCCAGCAGTCTACGGACAGGGGGTGCATATGGCTACACCTTC
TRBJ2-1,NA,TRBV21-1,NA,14,CASSKGRGSNEQFF,TGTGCCAGCAGCAAAGGGCGGGGCTCAAATGAGCAGTTCTTC
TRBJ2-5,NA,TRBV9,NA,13,CASSVALWETQYF,TGTGCCAGCAGCGTAGCTCTGTGGGAGACCCAGTACTTC
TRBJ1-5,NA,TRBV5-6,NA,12,CASSSPREAQHF,TGTGCCAGCAGCTCCCCCCGGGAGGCCCAGCATTTT
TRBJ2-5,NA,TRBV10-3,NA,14,CAISGTGSQETQYF,TGTGCCATCAGTGGTACGGGGTCCCAAGAGACCCAGTACTTC
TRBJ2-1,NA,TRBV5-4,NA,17,CASSPNGGVSSYNEQFF,TGTGCCAGCAGCCCGAATGGGGGAGTGAGCTCCTACAATGAGCAGTTCTTC
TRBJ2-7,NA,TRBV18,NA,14,CASSPTDGTYEQYF,TGTGCCAGCTCACCAACGGACGGAACCTACGAGCAGTACTTC
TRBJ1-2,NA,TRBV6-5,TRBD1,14,CASRRQGNDYGYTF,TGTGCCAGCAGACGACAGGGGAATGACTATGGCTACACCTTC